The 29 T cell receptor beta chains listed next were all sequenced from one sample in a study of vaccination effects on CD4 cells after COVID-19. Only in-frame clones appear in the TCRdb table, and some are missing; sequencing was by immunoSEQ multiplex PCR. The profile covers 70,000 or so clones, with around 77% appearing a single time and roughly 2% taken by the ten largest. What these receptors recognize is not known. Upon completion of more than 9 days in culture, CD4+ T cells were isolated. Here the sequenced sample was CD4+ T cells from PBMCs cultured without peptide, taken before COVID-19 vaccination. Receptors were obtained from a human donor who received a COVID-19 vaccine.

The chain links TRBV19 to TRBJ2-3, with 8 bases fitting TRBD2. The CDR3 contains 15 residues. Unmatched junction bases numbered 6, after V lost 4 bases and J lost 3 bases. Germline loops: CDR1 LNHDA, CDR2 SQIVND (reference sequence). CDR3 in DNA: TGTGCCAGTAGTACCCGTAGCGGGGTAACAGATACGCAGTATTTT. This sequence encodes CASSTRSGVTDTQYF.

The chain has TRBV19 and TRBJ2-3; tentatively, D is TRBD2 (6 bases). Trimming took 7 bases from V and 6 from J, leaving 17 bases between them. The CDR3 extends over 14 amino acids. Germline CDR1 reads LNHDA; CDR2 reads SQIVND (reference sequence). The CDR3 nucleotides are TGTGCCAGTACCCGCGCGGGGAAATTCGATACGCAGTATTTT. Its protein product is CASTRAGKFDTQYF.

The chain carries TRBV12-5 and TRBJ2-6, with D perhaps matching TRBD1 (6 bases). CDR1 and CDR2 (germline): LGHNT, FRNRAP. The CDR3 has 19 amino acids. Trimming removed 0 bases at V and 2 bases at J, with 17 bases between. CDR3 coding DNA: TGTGCTAGTGGTTTGGTATTGGATGGACAGATACCTGGGGCCAACGTCCTGACTTTC. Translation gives CASGLVLDGQIPGANVLTF. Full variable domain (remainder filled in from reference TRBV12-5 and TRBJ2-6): DARVTQTPRHKVTEMGQEVTMRCQPILGHNTVFWYRQTMMQGLELLAYFRNRAPLDDSGMPKDRFSAEMPDATLATLKIQPSEPRDSAVYFCASGLVLDGQIPGANVLTFGAGSRLTVL.

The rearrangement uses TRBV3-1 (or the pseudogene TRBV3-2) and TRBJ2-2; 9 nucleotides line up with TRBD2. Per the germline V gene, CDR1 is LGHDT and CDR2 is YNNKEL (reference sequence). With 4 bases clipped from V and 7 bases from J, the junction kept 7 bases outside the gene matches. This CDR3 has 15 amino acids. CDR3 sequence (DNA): TGTGCCAGCAGCCGTAGCGGGGGCCGGAGCGGGGAGCTGTTTTTT. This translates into CASSRSGGRSGELFF.

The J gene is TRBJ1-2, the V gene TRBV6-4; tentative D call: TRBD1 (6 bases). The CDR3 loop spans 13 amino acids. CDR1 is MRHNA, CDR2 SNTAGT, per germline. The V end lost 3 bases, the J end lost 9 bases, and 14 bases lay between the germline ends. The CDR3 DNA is TGTGCCAGCAGTGAAGAACAGGGAATAAGCTACACCTTC. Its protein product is CASSEEQGISYTF.

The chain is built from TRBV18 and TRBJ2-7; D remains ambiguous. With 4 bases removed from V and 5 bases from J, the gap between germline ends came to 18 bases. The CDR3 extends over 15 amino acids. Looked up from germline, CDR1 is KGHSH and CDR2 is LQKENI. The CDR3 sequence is CASSLLQPPHDEQYV. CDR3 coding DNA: TGTGCCAGCTCACTCCTCCAGCCCCCTCACGACGAGCAGTACGTC.

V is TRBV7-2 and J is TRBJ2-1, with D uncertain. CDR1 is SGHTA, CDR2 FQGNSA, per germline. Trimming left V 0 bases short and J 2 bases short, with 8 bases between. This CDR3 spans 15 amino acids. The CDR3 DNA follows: TGTGCCAGCAGCTTAGCTCGGCCAGCCTACAATGAGCAGTTCTTC. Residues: CASSLARPAYNEQFF.

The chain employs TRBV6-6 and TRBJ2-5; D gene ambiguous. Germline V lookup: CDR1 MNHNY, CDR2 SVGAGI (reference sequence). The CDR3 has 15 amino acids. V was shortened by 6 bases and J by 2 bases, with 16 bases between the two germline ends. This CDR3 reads CASSRTGPLQETQYF. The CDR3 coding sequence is TGTGCCAGCAGCCGGACGGGTCCGCTTCAAGAGACCCAGTACTTC.

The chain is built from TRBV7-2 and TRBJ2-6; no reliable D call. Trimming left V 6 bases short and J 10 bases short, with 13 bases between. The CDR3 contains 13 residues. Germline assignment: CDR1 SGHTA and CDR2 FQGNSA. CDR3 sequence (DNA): TGTGCCAGCAGACCTTTTACACTAAACGTCCTGACTTTC. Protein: CASRPFTLNVLTF.

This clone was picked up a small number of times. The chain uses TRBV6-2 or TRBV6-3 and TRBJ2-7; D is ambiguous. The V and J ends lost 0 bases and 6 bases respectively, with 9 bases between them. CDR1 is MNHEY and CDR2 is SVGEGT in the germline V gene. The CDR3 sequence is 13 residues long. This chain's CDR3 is CASSYSGRSEQYV. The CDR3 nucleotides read TGTGCCAGCAGTTACTCAGGGCGTTCCGAGCAGTACGTC.

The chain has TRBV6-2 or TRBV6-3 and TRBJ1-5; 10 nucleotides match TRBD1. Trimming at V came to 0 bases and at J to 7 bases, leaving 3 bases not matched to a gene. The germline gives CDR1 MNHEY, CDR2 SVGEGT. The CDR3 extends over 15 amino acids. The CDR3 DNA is TGTGCCAGCAGTTACTCGGGACAGGGGTTACAGCCCCAGCATTTT. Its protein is CASSYSGQGLQPQHF.

The CDR3 loop is CSGDRAETQYF. In DNA, the CDR3 is TGCAGCGGGGACAGGGCAGAGACCCAGTACTTC. The rearrangement joins TRBV29-1 to TRBJ2-5, with 9 positions matching TRBD1. The junction had 1 base not matched to a gene; V was cut back by 7 bases and J by 4 bases. This CDR3 comprises 11 residues. Germline values: CDR1 SQVTM, CDR2 ANQGSEA.

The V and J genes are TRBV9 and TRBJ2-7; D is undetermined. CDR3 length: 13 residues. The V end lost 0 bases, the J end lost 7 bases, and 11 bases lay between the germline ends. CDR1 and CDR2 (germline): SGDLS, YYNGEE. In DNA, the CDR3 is TGTGCCAGCAGCGTAGGTTCGGTGGGGGAGCAGTACGTC. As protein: CASSVGSVGEQYV.

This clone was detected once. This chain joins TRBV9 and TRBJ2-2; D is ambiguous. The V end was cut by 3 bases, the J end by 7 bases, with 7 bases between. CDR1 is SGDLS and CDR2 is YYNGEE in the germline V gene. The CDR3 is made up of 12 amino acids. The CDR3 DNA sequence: TGTGCCAGCAGCGGTGTGGGCGGGGAGCTGTTTTTT. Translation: CASSGVGGELFF.

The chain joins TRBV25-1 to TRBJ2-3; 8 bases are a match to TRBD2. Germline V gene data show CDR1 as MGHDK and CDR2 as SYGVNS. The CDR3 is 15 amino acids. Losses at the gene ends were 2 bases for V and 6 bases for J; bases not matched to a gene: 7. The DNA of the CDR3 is TGTGCCAGCAGTGAACCCGGGACTAGAGGCGATACGCAGTATTTT. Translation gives CASSEPGTRGDTQYF.

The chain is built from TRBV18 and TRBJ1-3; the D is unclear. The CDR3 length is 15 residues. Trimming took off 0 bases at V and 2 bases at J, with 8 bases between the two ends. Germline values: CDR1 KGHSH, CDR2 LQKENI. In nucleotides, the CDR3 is TGTGCCAGCTCACCACCGGTGAGAACTGGAAACACCATATATTTT. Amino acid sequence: CASSPPVRTGNTIYF. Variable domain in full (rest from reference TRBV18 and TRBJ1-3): NAGVMQNPRHLVRRRGQEARLRCSPMKGHSHVYWYRQLPEEGLKFMVYLQKENIIDESGMPKERFSAEFPKEGPSILRIQQVVRGDSAAYFCASSPPVRTGNTIYFGEGSWLTVV.

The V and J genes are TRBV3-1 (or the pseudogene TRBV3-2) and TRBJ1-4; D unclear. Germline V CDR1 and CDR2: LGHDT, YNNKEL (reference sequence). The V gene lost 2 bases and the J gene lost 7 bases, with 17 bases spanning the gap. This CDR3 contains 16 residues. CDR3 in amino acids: CASSQKSPLSGEKLFF. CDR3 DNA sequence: TGTGCCAGCAGCCAAAAATCTCCGCTGAGCGGTGAAAAACTGTTTTTT.

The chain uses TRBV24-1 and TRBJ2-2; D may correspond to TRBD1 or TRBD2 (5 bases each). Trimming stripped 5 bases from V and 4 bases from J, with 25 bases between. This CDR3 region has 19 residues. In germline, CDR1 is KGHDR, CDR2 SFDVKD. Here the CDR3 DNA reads TGTGCCACCAGTGGAGGGATCAGGGATGGAGCATCGGTCACCGGGGAGCTGTTTTTT. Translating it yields CATSGGIRDGASVTGELFF.

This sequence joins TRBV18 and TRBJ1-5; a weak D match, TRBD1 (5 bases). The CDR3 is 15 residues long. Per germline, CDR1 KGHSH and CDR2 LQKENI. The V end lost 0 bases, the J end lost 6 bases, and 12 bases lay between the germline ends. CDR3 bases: TGTGCCAGCTCACCACCGGGGGGGGGAGGTCAGCCCCAGCATTTT. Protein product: CASSPPGGGGQPQHF.

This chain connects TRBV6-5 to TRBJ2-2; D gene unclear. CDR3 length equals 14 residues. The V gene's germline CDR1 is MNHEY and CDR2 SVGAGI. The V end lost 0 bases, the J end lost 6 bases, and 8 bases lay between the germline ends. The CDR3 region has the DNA TGTGCCAGCAGTTACTCTCCCCTAGCCGGGGAGCTGTTTTTT. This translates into CASSYSPLAGELFF.

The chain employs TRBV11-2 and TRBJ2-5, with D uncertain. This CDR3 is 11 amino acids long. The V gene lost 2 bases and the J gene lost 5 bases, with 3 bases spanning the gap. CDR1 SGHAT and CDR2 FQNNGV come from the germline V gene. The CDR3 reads CASSLTETQYF. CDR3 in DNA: TGTGCCAGCAGCTTAACTGAGACCCAGTACTTC.

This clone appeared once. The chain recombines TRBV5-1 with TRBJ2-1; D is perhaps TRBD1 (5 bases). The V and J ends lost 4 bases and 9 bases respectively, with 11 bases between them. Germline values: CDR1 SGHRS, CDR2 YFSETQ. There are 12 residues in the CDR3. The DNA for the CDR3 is TGCGCCAGCAGCCAAGGGGTTAGTGAGCAGTTCTTC. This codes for CASSQGVSEQFF. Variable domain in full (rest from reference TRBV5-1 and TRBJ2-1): KAGVTQTPRYLIKTRGQQVTLSCSPISGHRSVSWYQQTPGQGLQFLFEYFSETQRNKGNFPGRFSGRQFSNSRSEMNVSTLELGDSALYLCASSQGVSEQFFGPGTRLTVL.

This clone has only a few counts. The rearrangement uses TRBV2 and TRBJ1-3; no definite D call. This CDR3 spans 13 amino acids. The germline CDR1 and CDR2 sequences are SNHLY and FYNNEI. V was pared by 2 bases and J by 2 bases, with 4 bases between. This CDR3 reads CASSEYPGNTIYF. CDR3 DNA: TGTGCCAGCAGTGAATATCCTGGAAACACCATATATTTT.

CDR3 loop: CASSRRELGTGELFF. The CDR3 DNA follows: TGTGCCAGCAGCCGTCGGGAGCTGGGCACCGGGGAGCTGTTTTTT. This chain connects TRBV5-4 to TRBJ2-2, with D tentatively TRBD2 (6 bases). V shed 4 bases and J shed 4 bases, with 14 bases lying between them. Germline values: CDR1 SGHNT, CDR2 YYREEE (reference sequence). The length of the CDR3 is 15 residues.

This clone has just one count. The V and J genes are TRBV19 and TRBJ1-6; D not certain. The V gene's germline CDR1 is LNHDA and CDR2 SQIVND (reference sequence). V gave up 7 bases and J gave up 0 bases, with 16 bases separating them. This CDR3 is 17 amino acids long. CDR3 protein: CASTLRPTSSYNSPLHF. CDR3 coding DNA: TGTGCCAGTACTCTCCGACCGACTAGCTCCTATAATTCACCCCTCCACTTT.

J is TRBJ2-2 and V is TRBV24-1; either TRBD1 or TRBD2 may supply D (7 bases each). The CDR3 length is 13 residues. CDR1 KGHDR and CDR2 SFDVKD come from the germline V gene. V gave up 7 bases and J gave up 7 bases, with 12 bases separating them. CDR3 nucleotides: TGTGCCACCAGCGACAGGGAGGGCGGGGAGCTGTTTTTT. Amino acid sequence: CATSDREGGELFF.

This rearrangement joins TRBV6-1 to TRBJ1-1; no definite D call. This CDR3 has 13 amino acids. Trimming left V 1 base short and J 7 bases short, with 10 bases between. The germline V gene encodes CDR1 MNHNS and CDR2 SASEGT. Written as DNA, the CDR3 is TGTGCCAGCAGTGAAGGTCGGGCGGGTGAAGCTTTCTTT. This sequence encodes CASSEGRAGEAFF.

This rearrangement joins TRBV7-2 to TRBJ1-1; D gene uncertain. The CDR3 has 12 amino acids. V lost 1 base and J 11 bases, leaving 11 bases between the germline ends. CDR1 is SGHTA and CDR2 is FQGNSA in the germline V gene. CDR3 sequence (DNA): TGTGCCAGCAGCTTAGGGTCGGGTCGGGCTTTCTTT. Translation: CASSLGSGRAFF.

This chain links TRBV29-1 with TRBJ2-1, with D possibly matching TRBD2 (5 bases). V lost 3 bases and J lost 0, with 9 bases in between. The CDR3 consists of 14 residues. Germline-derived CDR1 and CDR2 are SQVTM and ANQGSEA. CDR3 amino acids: CSVDSGSSYNEQFF. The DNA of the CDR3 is TGCAGCGTTGACTCGGGAAGCTCCTACAATGAGCAGTTCTTC.